This is a list of T cell receptor beta chains from one sample in a study of blood T cell repertoires in COVID-19. Profiling relied on immunoSEQ multiplex PCR, and the TCRdb table lists in-frame clones only, not all of them. The top ten clones hold approximately 9% of a sample with approximately 320,000 clones, about 91% of them seen once. Material for sequencing was PBMCs or T cells enriched from blood (not recorded which). Source of these receptors: a woman aged 18 to 35 who had recovered from COVID-19. Both conserved end residues are part of each CDR3. Fields, in order: D gene, J gene, CDR3 length, clone size, V gene, CDR3 DNA, CDR3 protein. The D gene is left open where the match is weak. Some rows mark clone size as missing; the rest say once, few, many or name a class of expanded clone.

d_call: NA; j_call: TRBJ2-1; cdr3_length: 16; clone_size: NA; v_call: TRBV11-2; cdr3_nt: TGTGCCAGCAGCTTAGATTTAACAGGGTTATACAATGAGCAGTTCTTC; cdr3_aa: CASSLDLTGLYNEQFF
d_call: TRBD2; j_call: TRBJ2-3; cdr3_length: 15; clone_size: NA; v_call: TRBV7-7; cdr3_nt: TGTGCCAGCAGCTTAAGTAGCGGGGGCACAGATACGCAGTATTTT; cdr3_aa: CASSLSSGGTDTQYF
d_call: TRBD1; j_call: TRBJ2-1; cdr3_length: 14; clone_size: NA; v_call: TRBV14; cdr3_nt: TGTGCCAGCAGCCTCGTACAGGGGTGGGATGAGCAGTTCTTC; cdr3_aa: CASSLVQGWDEQFF
d_call: NA; j_call: TRBJ1-6; cdr3_length: 13; clone_size: NA; v_call: TRBV10-3; cdr3_nt: TGTGCCATCAGTGATAATTATAATTCACCCCTCCACTTT; cdr3_aa: CAISDNYNSPLHF
d_call: NA; j_call: TRBJ1-1; cdr3_length: 13; clone_size: NA; v_call: TRBV7-2; cdr3_nt: TGTGCCAGCAGCCGGGACACGAACACTGAAGCTTTCTTT; cdr3_aa: CASSRDTNTEAFF
d_call: NA; j_call: TRBJ1-1; cdr3_length: 13; clone_size: NA; v_call: TRBV2; cdr3_nt: TGTGCCAGCAGCGCACAGGGTAACACTGAAGCTTTCTTT; cdr3_aa: CASSAQGNTEAFF
d_call: NA; j_call: TRBJ1-2; cdr3_length: 14; clone_size: NA; v_call: TRBV7-2; cdr3_nt: TGTGCCAGCAGCACCAACTTACAGGGTAATGGCTACACCTTC; cdr3_aa: CASSTNLQGNGYTF
d_call: TRBD1; j_call: TRBJ2-7; cdr3_length: 14; clone_size: NA; v_call: TRBV4-3; cdr3_nt: TGCGCCAGCAGCCAACAGAAACAGGGGGATGAGCAGTACTTC; cdr3_aa: CASSQQKQGDEQYF
d_call: TRBD1; j_call: TRBJ2-1; cdr3_length: 16; clone_size: NA; v_call: TRBV19; cdr3_nt: TGTGCCAGTAGTATCTTCGGCAGGGGGCCCTACAATGAGCAGTTCTTC; cdr3_aa: CASSIFGRGPYNEQFF
d_call: TRBD1; j_call: TRBJ2-2; cdr3_length: 16; clone_size: NA; v_call: TRBV5-4; cdr3_nt: TGTGCCAGCAGCTTTGTGACAGGGACGAACACCGGGGAGCTGTTTTTT; cdr3_aa: CASSFVTGTNTGELFF
d_call: TRBD1; j_call: TRBJ1-1; cdr3_length: 16; clone_size: NA; v_call: TRBV28; cdr3_nt: TGTGCCAGCAGTTCCGCCCCGGGACAGGGGAACACTGAAGCTTTCTTT; cdr3_aa: CASSSAPGQGNTEAFF
d_call: NA; j_call: TRBJ1-1; cdr3_length: 18; clone_size: NA; v_call: TRBV7-2; cdr3_nt: TGTGCCAGCAGCTTAGTAGGCCCAGGGTATCTGAGGAACACTGAAGCTTTCTTT; cdr3_aa: CASSLVGPGYLRNTEAFF
d_call: NA; j_call: TRBJ2-7; cdr3_length: 15; clone_size: NA; v_call: TRBV18; cdr3_nt: TGTGCCAGCTCACCGAGACAGGGAGGTTCATCCGAGCAGTACTTC; cdr3_aa: CASSPRQGGSSEQYF
d_call: NA; j_call: TRBJ1-6; cdr3_length: 16; clone_size: few; v_call: TRBV6-1; cdr3_nt: TGTGCCAGCAGTGAAAGGGACTACTCCTATAATTCACCCCTCCACTTT; cdr3_aa: CASSERDYSYNSPLHF
d_call: TRBD2; j_call: TRBJ2-2; cdr3_length: 16; clone_size: NA; v_call: TRBV7-9; cdr3_nt: TGTGCCAGCAGCTTACTACTAGCGGGAGGCACCGGGGAGCTGTTTTTT; cdr3_aa: CASSLLLAGGTGELFF
d_call: TRBD2; j_call: TRBJ2-5; cdr3_length: 15; clone_size: NA; v_call: TRBV11-3; cdr3_nt: TGTGCCAGCAGCTTAGGGGGACTAGCAGGGGAGACCCAGTACTTC; cdr3_aa: CASSLGGLAGETQYF
d_call: TRBD2; j_call: TRBJ2-1; cdr3_length: 18; clone_size: NA; v_call: TRBV4-1; cdr3_nt: TGCGCCAGCAGCCAAGGCCGATTGGCGGGGGGCTCCTACAATGAGCAGTTCTTC; cdr3_aa: CASSQGRLAGGSYNEQFF
d_call: NA; j_call: TRBJ1-2; cdr3_length: 15; clone_size: NA; v_call: TRBV16; cdr3_nt: TGTGCCAGCAGCCCTAGGGGGGGAAGCAATCGTGGCTACACCTTC; cdr3_aa: CASSPRGGSNRGYTF
d_call: TRBD2; j_call: TRBJ2-1; cdr3_length: 16; clone_size: NA; v_call: TRBV7-3; cdr3_nt: TGTGCCAGCAGCTTAACTTGGACTAGCGGGAGTAATGAGCAGTTCTTC; cdr3_aa: CASSLTWTSGSNEQFF
d_call: NA; j_call: TRBJ2-5; cdr3_length: 16; clone_size: NA; v_call: TRBV5-1; cdr3_nt: TGCGCCAGCAAAAGGTGGGCTAGCCGGAAGCAAGAGACCCAGTACTTC; cdr3_aa: CASKRWASRKQETQYF
d_call: TRBD2; j_call: TRBJ2-2; cdr3_length: 14; clone_size: NA; v_call: TRBV28; cdr3_nt: TGTGCCAGCAGACTTAGCGGGAGAACCGGGGAGCTGTTTTTT; cdr3_aa: CASRLSGRTGELFF